This T cell receptor beta chain was sequenced for a study of T cell repertoires in cytomegalovirus infection. Study at large: CMV infection plus the matching HLA type was flagged by public TCR beta signatures.

Germline CDR1 is SGDLS and CDR2 is YYNGEE. The CDR3 loop spans 13 amino acids. Trimming shortened V by 4 bases and J by 8 bases, and 15 bases separated the two germline ends. TCRdb itself ran the reads through MiXCR, one entry per CDR3 protein. The table has some 100,000 distinct CDR3 sequences, more than 20% seen once. Concerning this clonotype: Its antigen is unidentified.

General study findings and limits: HLA-C-restricted, CMV-specific TCR beta clonotypes were dominant ex vivo.

The source of this sequence is a human donor in good health (CMV status not recorded). Some clones in this sample may be carry-over from other donors' samples. The J gene is TRBJ1-2, the V gene TRBV9; D remains unclear. The sequencing sample was made of CD8+ T cells from PBMCs. The CDR3 DNA reads as TGTGCCAGCAGCCCGAGCGGAGGGCACGGCTACACCTTC. It encodes CASSPSGGHGYTF.